Below are 13 T cell receptor beta chains sequenced from a single sample in a study of blood T cell repertoires in COVID-19. Sequencing used immunoSEQ multiplex PCR; TCRdb keeps in-frame clones, though not all of them. The profile shows 150,000 to 180,000 clones, 78% of them singletons. The sample taken for sequencing was peripheral blood. The receptor source for this set is an elderly man with acute or convalescent COVID-19.

This clone was counted only a few times. The rearrangement uses TRBV10-1 and TRBJ1-1, with D unclear. The CDR3 extends over 14 amino acids. Germline-derived CDR1 and CDR2 are WNHNN and SYGVQD (reference sequence). Trimming left V 5 bases short and J 6 bases short, with 16 bases between. DNA for the CDR3: TGCGCCAGCAGTAAAAGGAGCGGGCTCGCTGAAGCTTTCTTT. Protein sequence: CASSKRSGLAEAFF.

The gene calls are TRBV11-3 and TRBJ2-1; the match to TRBD1 covers 9 bases. This CDR3 region has 14 residues. In germline, CDR1 is SGHNT, CDR2 YENEEA. The junction had 3 bases not matched to a gene; V was cut back by 5 bases and J by 4 bases. This CDR3 is CASSPTGGYNEQFF. CDR3 bases: TGTGCCAGCAGCCCGACAGGGGGATACAATGAGCAGTTCTTC.

The rearrangement links TRBV30 to TRBJ2-3; TRBD2 might be the D (5 bases). Germline CDR1 is GTSNPN and CDR2 is SVGIG (reference sequence). The CDR3 has 15 residues. Deletions cut 0 bases from V and 5 bases from J, with 15 bases between. The CDR3 sequence is CAWSVAGGWVDTQYF. CDR3 bases: TGTGCCTGGAGTGTTGCAGGAGGTTGGGTAGATACGCAGTATTTT.

The V call is TRBV28, the J call TRBJ1-2, with a tentative D call TRBD1 (5 bases). Germline CDR1 is MDHEN and CDR2 is SYDVKM. The CDR3 runs 14 residues. The V gene lost 2 bases and the J gene lost 4 bases, with 11 bases spanning the gap. CDR3 residues: CASSLAGQGYGYTF. The CDR3 nucleotides read TGTGCCAGCAGTTTAGCCGGCCAGGGCTATGGCTACACCTTC.

CDR3 DNA: TGTGCCACCAGCCGGAGTAACAGGGAGAAGGGGGAAAAACTGTTTTTT. It yields the protein CATSRSNREKGEKLFF. The chain combines TRBV24-1 with TRBJ1-4; the D gene is possibly TRBD1 (6 bases). The germline CDR1 and CDR2 sequences are KGHDR and SFDVKD. This CDR3 has 16 amino acids. V was shortened by 7 bases and J by 8 bases, with 22 bases between the two germline ends.

The chain links TRBV2 to TRBJ2-5; D is unresolved. Trimming removed 5 bases from V and 5 bases from J, with 12 bases in between. Germline V gene sequence: CDR1 SNHLY, CDR2 FYNNEI. This CDR3 is built from 13 residues. The CDR3 protein is CASSRARSETQYF. The DNA for the CDR3 is TGTGCCAGCAGTAGAGCCAGGTCCGAGACCCAGTACTTC.

The chain employs TRBV7-9 and TRBJ2-3; possible D gene TRBD1, 5 bases. This CDR3 has 12 amino acids. CDR1 and CDR2 from the germline V gene are SEHNR and FQNEAQ (reference sequence). Between the trimmed V and J ends, which lost 1 base and 6 bases, there was a span of 5 bases. CDR3 in amino acids: CASSLEGDTQYF. The CDR3 DNA is TGTGCCAGCAGCTTAGAGGGGGATACGCAGTATTTT.

V gene TRBV24-1 combines with J gene TRBJ1-5, with TRBD1 identical over 8 bases. Germline trimming cut 0 bases from V and 7 bases from J; bases unmatched to any gene: 13. Germline assignment: CDR1 KGHDR and CDR2 SFDVKD. The CDR3 loop spans 18 amino acids. Here the CDR3 DNA reads TGTGCCACCAGTGATTTGGGACAGGGTGGTGAAGTAGGGCAGCCCCAGCATTTT. Translated: CATSDLGQGGEVGQPQHF.

The V and J genes are TRBV6-5 and TRBJ2-7; D gene uncertain. Germline V gives CDR1 MNHEY, CDR2 SVGAGI. The CDR3 is 14 amino acids. V gave up 0 bases and J gave up 3 bases, with 9 bases separating them. The CDR3 loop reads CASSYSSIGYEQYF. The CDR3 DNA reads as TGTGCCAGCAGTTACTCTAGCATCGGCTACGAGCAGTACTTC.

The chain is built from TRBV19 and TRBJ2-2; TRBD1 aligns across 9 bases. With 4 bases clipped from V and 3 bases from J, the junction kept 12 bases outside the gene matches. The germline V gene encodes CDR1 LNHDA and CDR2 SQIVND (reference sequence). This CDR3 region has 18 residues. CDR3 in amino acids: CASSTLTDRGGDTGELFF. CDR3 sequence (DNA): TGTGCCAGTAGTACCCTAACCGACAGGGGGGGTGACACCGGGGAGCTGTTTTTT.

This clone showed up just once. V and J are TRBV11-2 and TRBJ1-3; D is undetermined. Trimming removed 4 bases from V and 9 bases from J, with 10 bases in between. The V gene's germline CDR1 is SGHAT and CDR2 FQNNGV. This CDR3 has 12 residues. CDR3: CASSSPRGTIYF. The CDR3 nucleotides read TGTGCCAGCAGCTCCCCCCGGGGCACCATATATTTT.

This clone was seen just once. This chain links TRBV12-5 with TRBJ2-3, with D possibly being TRBD2 (5 bases). The CDR3 is 11 amino acids. Trimming took 8 bases from V and 9 from J, leaving 12 bases between them. Germline values: CDR1 LGHNT, CDR2 FRNRAP. CDR3 bases: TGTGCTAGTCGCCTGTCGGGGACGCAGTATTTT. Translation: CASRLSGTQYF.

This sequence joins TRBV28 and TRBJ2-1; unclear D gene. Trimming shortened V by 2 bases and J by 0 bases, and 5 bases separated the two germline ends. From germline, CDR1 is MDHEN and CDR2 SYDVKM. The CDR3 is 14 residues long. This chain's CDR3 is CASSLPGSYNEQFF. The DNA of the CDR3 is TGTGCCAGCAGTTTACCGGGCTCCTACAATGAGCAGTTCTTC.